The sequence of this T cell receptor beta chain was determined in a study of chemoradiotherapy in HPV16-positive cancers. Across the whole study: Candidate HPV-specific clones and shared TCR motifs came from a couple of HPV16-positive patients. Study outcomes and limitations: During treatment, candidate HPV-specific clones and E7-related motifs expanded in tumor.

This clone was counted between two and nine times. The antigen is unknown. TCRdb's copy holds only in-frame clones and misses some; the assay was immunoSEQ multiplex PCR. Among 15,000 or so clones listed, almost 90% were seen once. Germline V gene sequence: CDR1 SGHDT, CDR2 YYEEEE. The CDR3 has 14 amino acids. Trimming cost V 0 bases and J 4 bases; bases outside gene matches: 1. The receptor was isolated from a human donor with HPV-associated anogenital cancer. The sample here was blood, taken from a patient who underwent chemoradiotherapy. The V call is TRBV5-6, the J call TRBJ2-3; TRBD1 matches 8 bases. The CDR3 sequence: CASSLAGGADTQYF. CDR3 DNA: TGTGCCAGCAGCTTGGCAGGGGGCGCAGATACGCAGTATTTT.